The 8 T cell receptor beta chains presented below share a single source sample, sequenced in a study of cytotoxic CD8 clonotypes in ibrutinib-treated CLL. Here immunoSEQ multiplex PCR was the method, and the copy in TCRdb shows in-frame clones only, minus some. The sample lists approximately 48,000 clones, about half occurring once. The material sequenced was PBMCs, taken after 12 months of ibrutinib treatment. These receptors came from a human donor with chronic lymphocytic leukemia.

This sequence joins TRBV7-2 and TRBJ2-3; D possibly corresponds to TRBD1 (5 bases). This CDR3 is built from 13 residues. The V and J ends lost 5 bases and 4 bases respectively, with 10 bases between them. The germline V gene has CDR1 SGHTA and CDR2 FQGNSA. This CDR3 reads CASSRLGADTQYF. CDR3 nucleotide sequence: TGTGCCAGCAGCCGCCTAGGGGCAGATACGCAGTATTTT.

Here the CDR3 DNA reads TGTGCCAGCAGTCAGGGGAATACAAAGCAGTACTTC. Translating gives CASSQGNTKQYF. The chain uses TRBV6-1 and TRBJ2-7; perhaps TRBD1 as D (6 bases). Between the trimmed V and J ends, which lost 5 bases and 8 bases, there was a span of 13 bases. CDR1 is MNHNS and CDR2 is SASEGT in the germline V gene. The CDR3 length is 12 residues.

V is TRBV19 and J is TRBJ1-5, with D perhaps matching TRBD1 (6 bases). This CDR3 is 11 amino acids long. Germline V gene lookup returns CDR1 LNHDA and CDR2 SQIVND (reference sequence). Deletions cut 11 bases from V and 9 bases from J, with 14 bases between. CDR3 amino acids: CAGGPVWPQHF. The CDR3, as DNA: TGTGCCGGGGGGCCCGTGTGGCCCCAGCATTTT. The full variable domain, rest sourced from reference TRBV19 and TRBJ1-5, is DGGITQSPKYLFRKEGQNVTLSCEQNLNHDAMYWYRQDPGQGLRLIYYSQIVNDFQKGDIAEGYSVSREKKESFPLTVTSAQKNPTAFYLCAGGPVWPQHFGDGTRLSIL.

The chain uses TRBV10-3 and TRBJ2-1; the D gene is possibly TRBD2 (6 bases). Trimming left V 10 bases short and J 9 bases short, with 22 bases between. Germline assignment: CDR1 ENHRY and CDR2 SYGVKD. CDR3 length equals 14 residues. Here the CDR3 DNA reads TGTGCCACCCTGGGCGGGACGATGGAGAGTGAGCAGTTCTTC. Encoded protein: CATLGGTMESEQFF.

In this sample, this clone turned up a few times. This chain uses TRBV4-1 with TRBJ2-2, with D hard to call. The ends were cut back, 7 bases at V and 1 base at J, with 16 bases in the middle. This CDR3 has 16 amino acids. Germline V CDR1 and CDR2: MGHRA, YSYEKL. The CDR3 loop is CASNRMGSKNTGELFF. CDR3 sequence (DNA): TGCGCCAGCAACCGCATGGGCAGTAAGAACACCGGGGAGCTGTTTTTT.

The J gene is TRBJ2-7, the V gene TRBV27; possible D gene TRBD1, 7 bases. Trimming removed 0 bases from V and 4 bases from J, with 16 bases in between. The CDR3 runs to 16 residues. Germline CDR1 and CDR2: MNHEY and SMNVEV (reference sequence). CDR3 sequence: CASSLSIGRGEYEQYF. The CDR3 DNA follows: TGTGCCAGCAGTTTATCTATCGGCAGGGGGGAATACGAGCAGTACTTC.

This clone was seen only a few times. The J gene is TRBJ2-7, the V gene TRBV19; D not certain. This CDR3 has 11 residues. The V end lost 0 bases, the J end lost 6 bases, and 3 bases lay between the germline ends. Germline V lookup: CDR1 LNHDA, CDR2 SQIVND (reference sequence). The CDR3 loop is CASSIDAEQYF. The DNA for the CDR3 is TGTGCCAGTAGTATAGATGCCGAGCAGTACTTC.

The V call is TRBV28, the J call TRBJ1-2; possible D gene TRBD1, 6 bases. The CDR3 runs to 14 residues. Germline-derived CDR1 and CDR2 are MDHEN and SYDVKM. The V end was cut by 7 bases, the J end by 1 base, with 13 bases between. Written as DNA, the CDR3 is TGTGCCAGCACCTTAGGGGGGAGTAACTATGGCTACACCTTC. Its protein is CASTLGGSNYGYTF.